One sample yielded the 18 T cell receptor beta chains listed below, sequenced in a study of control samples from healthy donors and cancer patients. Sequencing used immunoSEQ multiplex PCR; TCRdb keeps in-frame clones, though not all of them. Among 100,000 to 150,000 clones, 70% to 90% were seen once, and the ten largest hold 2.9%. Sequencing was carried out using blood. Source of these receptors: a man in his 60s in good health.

For the CDR3, the DNA is TGCGCCAGCAGCCCACCGGGACAGGGAATTGAGCAGTTCTTC. Translation: CASSPPGQGIEQFF. V and J are TRBV5-1 and TRBJ2-1; 9 bases align to TRBD1. The CDR3 covers 14 residues. From germline, CDR1 is SGHRS and CDR2 YFSETQ. Trimming took 4 bases from V and 9 from J; bases not matched to a gene: 8.

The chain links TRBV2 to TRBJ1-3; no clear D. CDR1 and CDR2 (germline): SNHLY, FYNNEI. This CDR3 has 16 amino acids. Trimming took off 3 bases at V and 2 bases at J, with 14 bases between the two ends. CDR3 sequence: CASSDGRVAAGNTIYF. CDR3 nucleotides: TGTGCCAGCAGTGACGGACGGGTGGCGGCTGGAAACACCATATATTTT.

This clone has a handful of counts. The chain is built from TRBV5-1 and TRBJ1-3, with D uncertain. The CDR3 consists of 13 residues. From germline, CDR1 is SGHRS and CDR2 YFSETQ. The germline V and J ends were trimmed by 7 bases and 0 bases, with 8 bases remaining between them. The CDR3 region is CASQDLSGNTIYF. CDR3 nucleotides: TGCGCCAGCCAGGATCTCTCTGGAAACACCATATATTTT.

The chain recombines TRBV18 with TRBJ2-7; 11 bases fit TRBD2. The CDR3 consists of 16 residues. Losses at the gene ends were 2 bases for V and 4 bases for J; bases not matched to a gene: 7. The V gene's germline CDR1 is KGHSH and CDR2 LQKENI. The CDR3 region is CASSPEGLAGGYEQYF. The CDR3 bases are TGTGCCAGCTCACCAGAGGGGCTAGCGGGGGGTTACGAGCAGTACTTC.

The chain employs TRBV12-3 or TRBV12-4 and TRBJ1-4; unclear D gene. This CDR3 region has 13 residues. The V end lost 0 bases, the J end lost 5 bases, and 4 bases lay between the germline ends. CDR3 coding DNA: TGTGCCAGCAGTTTAGCCCCCAATGAAAAACTGTTTTTT. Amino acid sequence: CASSLAPNEKLFF.

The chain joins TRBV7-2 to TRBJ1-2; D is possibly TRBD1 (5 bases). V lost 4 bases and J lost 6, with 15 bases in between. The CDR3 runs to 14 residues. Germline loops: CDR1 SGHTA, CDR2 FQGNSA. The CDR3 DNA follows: TGTGCCAGCAGCTGGCCAGGGATTGGAGATGGCTACACCTTC. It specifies CASSWPGIGDGYTF.

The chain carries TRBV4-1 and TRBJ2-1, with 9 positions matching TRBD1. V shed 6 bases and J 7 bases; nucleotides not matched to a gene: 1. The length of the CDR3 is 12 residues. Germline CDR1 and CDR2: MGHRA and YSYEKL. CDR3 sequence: CASSGQGNEQFF. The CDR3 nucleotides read TGCGCCAGCAGTGGACAGGGGAATGAGCAGTTCTTC.

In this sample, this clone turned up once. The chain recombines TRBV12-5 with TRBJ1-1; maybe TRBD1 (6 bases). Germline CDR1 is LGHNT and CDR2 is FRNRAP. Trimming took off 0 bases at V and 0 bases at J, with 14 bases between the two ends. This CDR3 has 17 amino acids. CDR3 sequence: CASGLVPSQGMNTEAFF. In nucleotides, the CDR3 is TGTGCTAGTGGTTTGGTACCGAGTCAGGGGATGAACACTGAAGCTTTCTTT.

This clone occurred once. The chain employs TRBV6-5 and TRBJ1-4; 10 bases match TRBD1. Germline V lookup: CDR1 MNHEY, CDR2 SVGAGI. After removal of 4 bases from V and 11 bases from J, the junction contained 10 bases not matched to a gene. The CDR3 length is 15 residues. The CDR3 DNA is TGTGCCAGCAGTTCGACAGGGGGCCCGCCTAGGAAACTGTTTTTT. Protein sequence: CASSSTGGPPRKLFF.

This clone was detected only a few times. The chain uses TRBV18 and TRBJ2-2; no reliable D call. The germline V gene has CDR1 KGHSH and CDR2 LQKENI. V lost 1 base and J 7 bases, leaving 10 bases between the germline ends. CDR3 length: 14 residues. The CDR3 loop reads CASSPLSLGGELFF. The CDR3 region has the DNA TGTGCCAGCTCACCACTAAGTCTAGGCGGGGAGCTGTTTTTT. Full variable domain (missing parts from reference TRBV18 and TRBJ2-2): NAGVMQNPRHLVRRRGQEARLRCSPMKGHSHVYWYRQLPEEGLKFMVYLQKENIIDESGMPKERFSAEFPKEGPSILRIQQVVRGDSAAYFCASSPLSLGGELFFGEGSRLTVL.

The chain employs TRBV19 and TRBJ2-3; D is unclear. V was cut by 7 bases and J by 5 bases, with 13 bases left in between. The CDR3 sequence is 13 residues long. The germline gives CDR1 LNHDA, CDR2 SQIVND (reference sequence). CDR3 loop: CASNRILGDTQYF. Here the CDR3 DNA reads TGTGCCAGTAACAGAATTTTGGGAGATACGCAGTATTTT.

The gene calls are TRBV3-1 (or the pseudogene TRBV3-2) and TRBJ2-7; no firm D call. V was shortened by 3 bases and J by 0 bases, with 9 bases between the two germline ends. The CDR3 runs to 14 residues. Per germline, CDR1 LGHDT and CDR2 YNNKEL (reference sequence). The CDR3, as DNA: TGTGCCAGCAGCCATCAGGCAATCTCCTACGAGCAGTACTTC. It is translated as CASSHQAISYEQYF.

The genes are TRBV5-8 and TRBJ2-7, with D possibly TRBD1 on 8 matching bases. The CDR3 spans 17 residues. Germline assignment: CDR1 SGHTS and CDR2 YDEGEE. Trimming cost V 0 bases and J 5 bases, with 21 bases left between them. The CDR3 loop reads CASSLAGGRQGFHEQYF. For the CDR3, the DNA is TGTGCCAGCAGCTTGGCGGGGGGTCGACAGGGGTTTCACGAGCAGTACTTC.

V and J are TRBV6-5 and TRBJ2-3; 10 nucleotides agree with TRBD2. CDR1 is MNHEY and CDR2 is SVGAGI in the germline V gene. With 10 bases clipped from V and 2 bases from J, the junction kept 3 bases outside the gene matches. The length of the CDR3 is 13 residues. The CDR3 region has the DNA TGTGCCACGGGACTAGCGTACACAGATACGCAGTATTTT. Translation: CATGLAYTDTQYF.

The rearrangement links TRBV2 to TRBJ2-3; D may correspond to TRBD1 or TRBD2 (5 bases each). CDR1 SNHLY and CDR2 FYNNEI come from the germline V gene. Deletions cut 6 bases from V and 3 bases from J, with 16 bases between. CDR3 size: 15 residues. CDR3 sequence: CASSGLSRATDTQYF. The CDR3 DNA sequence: TGTGCCAGCAGCGGACTTTCCAGGGCTACAGATACGCAGTATTTT.

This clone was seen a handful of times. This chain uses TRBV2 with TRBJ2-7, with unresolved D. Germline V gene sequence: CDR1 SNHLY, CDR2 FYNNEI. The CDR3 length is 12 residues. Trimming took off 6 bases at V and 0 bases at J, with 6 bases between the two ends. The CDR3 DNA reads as TGTGCCAGCAGCCTAAGCTCCTACGAGCAGTACTTC. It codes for CASSLSSYEQYF.

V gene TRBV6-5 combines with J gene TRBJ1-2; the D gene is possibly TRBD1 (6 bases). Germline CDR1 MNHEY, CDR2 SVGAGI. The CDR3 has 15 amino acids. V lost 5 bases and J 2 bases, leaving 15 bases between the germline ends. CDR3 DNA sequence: TGTGCCAGCAGTAGCCAGGGACATAAAAACTATGGCTACACCTTC. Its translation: CASSSQGHKNYGYTF.

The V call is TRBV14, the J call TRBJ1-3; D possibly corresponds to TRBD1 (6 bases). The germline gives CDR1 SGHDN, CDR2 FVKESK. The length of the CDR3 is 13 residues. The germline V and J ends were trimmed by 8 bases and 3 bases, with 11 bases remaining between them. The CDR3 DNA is TGTGCCAGCGGCGGGGGCGGTGGAAACACCATATATTTT. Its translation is CASGGGGGNTIYF.